The rows below give T cell receptor beta chains drawn from one sample of a study of shared clonotypes between healthy human individuals. Libraries were prepared by immunoSEQ multiplex PCR; TCRdb keeps only in-frame clonotypes and omits some of them. The table includes about 1 million clones, under 80% detected once. Sequences were obtained from memory CD4+ T cells sorted from blood. Every receptor here comes from a man between 18 and 35 years old in good health. The conserved cysteine and the conserved F or W are not part of the CDR3 here.

ASSPHKDSEQY TRBJ2-7 TRBV5-1
ATSRFQGDGYT TRBJ1-2 TRBV15
ASTFRVGGNQPQH TRBJ1-5 TRBV5-8
ASTPPNSNEQF TRBJ2-1 TRBV27
ASRGTMGGANVLT TRBJ2-6 TRBV28
ASSAAGTGAHEQY TRBJ2-7 TRBV11-1
ASSQGAGRMELF TRBJ1-4 TRBV4-1
ASSRGGTNEKLF TRBJ1-4 TRBV7-2
ASSLVVGTSGETQY TRBJ2-5 TRBV7-8
ASSLDRITGNTIY TRBJ1-3 TRBV5-5
ASSVAENSYEQY TRBJ2-7 TRBV9
ASLGTGLF TRBJ1-4 TRBV28
ASSPASGANVLT TRBJ2-6 TRBV19
ASSQGGLVPGELF TRBJ2-2 TRBV4-1
ASSGQGPSGELF TRBJ2-2 TRBV19
ASSSTMNTEAF TRBJ1-1 TRBV7-9